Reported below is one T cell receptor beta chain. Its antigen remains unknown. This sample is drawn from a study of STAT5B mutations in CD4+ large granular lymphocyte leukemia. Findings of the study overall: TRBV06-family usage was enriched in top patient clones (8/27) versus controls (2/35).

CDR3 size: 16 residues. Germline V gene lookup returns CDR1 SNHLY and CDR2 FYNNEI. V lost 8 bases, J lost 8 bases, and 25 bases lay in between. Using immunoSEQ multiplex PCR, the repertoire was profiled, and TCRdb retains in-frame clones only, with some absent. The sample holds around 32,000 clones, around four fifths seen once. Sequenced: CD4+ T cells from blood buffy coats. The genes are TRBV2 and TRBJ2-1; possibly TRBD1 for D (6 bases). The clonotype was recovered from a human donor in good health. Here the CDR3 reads CASLPRDTYERDEQFF. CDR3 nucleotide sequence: TGTGCCAGCCTGCCTCGGGACACCTACGAAAGGGATGAGCAGTTCTTC.